This TCR beta chain derives from a study of identical twins. TCRdb re-called the 5' RACE reads through MiXCR, storing one row per CDR3 protein. In the table there are around 340,000 distinct CDR3 sequences, roughly an eighth of which are singletons. This CDR3 is built from 13 residues. The germline V and J ends were trimmed by 11 bases and 3 bases, with 14 bases remaining between them. This clonotype was seen more than once but under ten times. In addition, the sample was reused for a study of yellow fever vaccine responses in identical twins.

Sequenced: CD8+ T cells sorted from blood. The chain links TRBV12-3 or TRBV12-4 to TRBJ1-3; the D gene is possibly TRBD1 (6 bases). The TCR originated in a young woman in good health. The CDR3 loop is CAARGGNGNTIYF. In DNA form, the CDR3 reads TGTGCCGCCAGGGGAGGGAATGGAAACACCATATATTTT.